Sequencing of this T cell receptor beta chain was carried out in a study of blood T cells in healthy people across ages. Study-level results: Age advanced and TCR beta diversity per million T cells fell, roughly linearly.

This clonotype was counted a few times. The antigen remains unidentified. Next came a second PCR, run for about 6 to 11 cycles, which used a sample-barcoded 5' primer along with a J-beta primer mix. Researchers report that a template-switch adaptor with 12 random nucleotides tagged each cDNA molecule. In TCRdb, the 5' RACE reads were re-called with MiXCR into one record per CDR3 protein. This sample has 550,000 to 650,000 distinct CDR3 sequences, with about 29% found just once. Healthy Caucasians from Russia aged roughly 6 to 95 served as donors. V was clipped by 2 bases and J by 8 bases, with 13 bases between them. Germline values: CDR1 MNHEY, CDR2 SVGEGT. This CDR3 has 14 amino acids. These data also formed part of another study, on T cells of mothers and their children. As that report states: In each mother, TCR beta CDR3 reads exceeded 8 million; in each child, they numbered a few million.

J is TRBJ2-1 and V is TRBV6-2 or TRBV6-3; D uncertain. Specimen: blood. The TCR comes from a boy aged 2 to 9 in good health. The CDR3 DNA sequence: TGTGCCAGCAGTTACGGTCTGCACGCGGATGAGCAGTTCTTC. This encodes CASSYGLHADEQFF.